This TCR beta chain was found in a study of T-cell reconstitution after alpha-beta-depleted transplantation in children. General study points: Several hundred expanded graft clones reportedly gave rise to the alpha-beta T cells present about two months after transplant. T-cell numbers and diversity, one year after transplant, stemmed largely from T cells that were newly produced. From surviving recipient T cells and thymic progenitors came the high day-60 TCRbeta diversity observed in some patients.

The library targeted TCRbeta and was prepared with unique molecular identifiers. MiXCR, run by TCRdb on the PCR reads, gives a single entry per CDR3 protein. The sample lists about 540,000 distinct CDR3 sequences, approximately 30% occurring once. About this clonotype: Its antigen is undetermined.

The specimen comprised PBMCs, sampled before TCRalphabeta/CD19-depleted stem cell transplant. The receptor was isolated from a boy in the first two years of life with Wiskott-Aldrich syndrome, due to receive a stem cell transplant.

CDR3 sequence: CSARGGMSNYGYTF. The CDR3 DNA reads TGCAGTGCTAGGGGCGGCATGTCGAACTATGGCTACACCTTC. The chain combines TRBV20-1 with TRBJ1-2, with D unclear. This CDR3 region has 14 residues. Trimming shortened V by 3 bases and J by 2 bases, and 13 bases separated the two germline ends. The germline CDR1 and CDR2 sequences are DFQATT and SNEGSKA (reference sequence).